This T cell receptor (beta chain) was identified in a study of T cells in Graves' hyperthyroidism and ophthalmopathy. Study information: Initial diagnosis, before any treatment, was when peripheral blood was collected. Findings and caveats of the study: Blood held most thyroid clonotypes expanded above 0.001 frequency.

Criteria for exclusion of patients were uncontrolled infection, other autoimmune disease, pregnancy or lactation. 9.5 to 10 ml fresh peripheral blood yielded the PBMCs. The CDR3 totals 16 residues. The junction had 4 bases not matched to a gene; V was cut back by 3 bases and J by 0 bases. Amplification targeted TCR beta CDR3 regions from RNA transcripts. RT-PCR in the first round (using the HTBI primer set) targeted the TCR CDR3. TCRdb independently ran MiXCR on the multiplex PCR reads; one entry per CDR3 protein. The table has a few hundred thousand distinct CDR3 sequences, approximately 18% seen once. This clonotype was counted many times. The antigen is not known.

Material: blood. This receptor was taken from a man between 18 and 29 years old with Graves' ophthalmopathy. The chain employs TRBV12-3 or TRBV12-4 and TRBJ1-4, with 7 positions matching TRBD1. DNA of the CDR3: TGTGCCAGCAGTTTGGGACAGCTAGCAACTAATGAAAAACTGTTTTTT. This encodes CASSLGQLATNEKLFF.